The entry below gives a single T cell receptor beta chain sequence along with its context. Its target is unknown. With 0 bases clipped from V and 4 bases from J, the junction kept 2 bases outside the gene matches. CDR1 and CDR2 from the germline V gene are SGHKS and YYEKEE (reference sequence). The CDR3 runs to 15 residues. This sample is part of a study of cytomegalovirus exposure and HLA in healthy donors. Across the study: The early release's HLA-typed donors yielded roughly 85 million unique TCRs.

The PCR was carried out with 60 Vbeta primers and 13 Jbeta primers. The assay was immunoSEQ multiplex PCR, and TCRdb's table has in-frame clones only and misses some. The sample shows more than 100,000 clones, 75% to 85% of them seen only once. Study observations and caveats: One variant, a missense change in DCLRE1C, was linked in a later analysis to TCR beta V- and J-gene trimming. Owing to their indistinguishability, certain V segments, notably TRBV6-2 and TRBV6-3, were excluded. Sequencing depth across donors, presence/absence analyses assumed, was roughly uniform.

The source of this sequence is a woman aged 45-65 years in good health and CMV-seropositive. The sample comprised PBMCs. V usage is TRBV5-5 and J usage is TRBJ1-1; 11 nucleotides align to TRBD1. The CDR3 is CASSLEDRGRTEAFF. The CDR3 bases are TGTGCCAGCAGCTTGGAGGACAGGGGGCGCACTGAAGCTTTCTTT. Together with reference TRBV5-5 and TRBJ1-1, the CDR3 gives the full variable domain: DAGVTQSPTHLIKTRGQQVTLRCSPISGHKSVSWYQQVLGQGPQFIFQYYEKEERGRGNFPDRFSARQFPNYSSELNVNALLLGDSALYLCASSLEDRGRTEAFFGQGTRLTVV.